This T cell receptor beta chain came from a study of early T cells in non-severe SARS-CoV-2 infection. Study background: Chains were unpaired, as sequencing was done on bulk RNA from unsorted whole blood.

From the 5' RACE reads, TCRdb called clonotypes with MiXCR, one entry per CDR3 protein. The sample records tens of thousands of distinct CDR3 sequences, 9.5% to 15% being singletons. CDR3 length equals 16 residues. V lost 5 bases and J lost 1; bases outside the gene matches: 9. CDR1 and CDR2 (germline): MNHNS, SASEGT. Sequencing used whole blood. The sequence was obtained from an adult who was a healthcare worker with PCR-confirmed SARS-CoV-2 infection or an uninfected control (not recorded which). This chain joins TRBV6-1 and TRBJ2-3, with 7 bases fitting TRBD1. The CDR3 region is CASSPNRDRGTDTQYF. The CDR3 DNA reads as TGTGCCAGCAGTCCAAATCGGGACAGAGGCACAGATACGCAGTATTTT.